This is a list of T cell receptor beta chains from one sample in a study of molecular identifiers for immune sequencing clone quantification. TCRdb redid the calling of the PCR reads with MiXCR, one entry per CDR3 protein. The sample has more than 550,000 distinct CDR3 sequences, less than 30% seen once; the top ten hold 0.7% to 0.95%. Sequenced material: naive CD8+ T cells from blood, with Jurkat cell RNA spiked in. The receptors here all came from a human donor in good health. Some libraries in this study had Jurkat cell RNA spiked in. CDR3s include the opening cysteine and the closing phenylalanine or tryptophan. A D gene is named only where the DNA matches it firmly. Only part of the rows carry a size: once, few, many, or a class if the clone is expanded.

abundance: once
v_gene: TRBV6-5
j_gene: TRBJ1-3
d_gene: TRBD1
CDR3aa: CASSYGQGFSRNTIYF

abundance: few
v_gene: TRBV29-1
j_gene: TRBJ1-2
d_gene: NA
CDR3aa: CSVEVLDHGAVGYTF

abundance: few
v_gene: TRBV24-1
j_gene: TRBJ1-5
d_gene: NA
CDR3aa: CATSEDTGIQPQHF

abundance: many
v_gene: TRBV30
j_gene: TRBJ2-1
d_gene: TRBD1
CDR3aa: CAWSPPLRQGVDEQFF

abundance: NA
v_gene: TRBV14
j_gene: TRBJ1-2
d_gene: TRBD1
CDR3aa: CASSQIPGQGVYGYTF

abundance: NA
v_gene: TRBV4-1
j_gene: TRBJ1-6
d_gene: TRBD1
CDR3aa: CASSQGSGQGNSPLHF

abundance: many
v_gene: TRBV9
j_gene: TRBJ2-7
d_gene: TRBD1
CDR3aa: CASSVVDRGGHEQYF

abundance: few
v_gene: TRBV19
j_gene: TRBJ2-2
d_gene: NA
CDR3aa: CASSMVGPDTGELFF

abundance: few
v_gene: TRBV9
j_gene: TRBJ2-2
d_gene: TRBD2
CDR3aa: CASSYPGSGGINTGELFF

abundance: NA
v_gene: TRBV3-1
j_gene: TRBJ1-6
d_gene: NA
CDR3aa: CASSQEGGSYNSPLHF

abundance: NA
v_gene: TRBV5-6
j_gene: TRBJ2-7
d_gene: NA
CDR3aa: CASSQGLAESYEQYF

abundance: NA
v_gene: TRBV4-3
j_gene: TRBJ2-3
d_gene: NA
CDR3aa: CASSHWESHTHYF

abundance: many
v_gene: TRBV4-3
j_gene: TRBJ2-7
d_gene: NA
CDR3aa: CAIPNWGYEQYF

abundance: NA
v_gene: TRBV6-5
j_gene: TRBJ1-5
d_gene: TRBD1
CDR3aa: CASSYSIQGDQPQHF

abundance: NA
v_gene: TRBV27
j_gene: TRBJ1-4
d_gene: TRBD1
CDR3aa: CASSSPGQGSEKLSF

abundance: few
v_gene: TRBV3-1
j_gene: TRBJ1-6
d_gene: NA
CDR3aa: CASSLKIGQGWNSPLHF

abundance: many
v_gene: TRBV6-6
j_gene: TRBJ1-5
d_gene: NA
CDR3aa: CASTLDRPDDQPQHF

abundance: NA
v_gene: TRBV3-1
j_gene: TRBJ1-2
d_gene: TRBD1
CDR3aa: CESSRDRGQTYGYTF

abundance: few
v_gene: TRBV4-1
j_gene: TRBJ1-6
d_gene: TRBD1
CDR3aa: CASSQPGTGIWPLHF

abundance: few
v_gene: TRBV6-2/TRBV6-3
j_gene: TRBJ1-1
d_gene: NA
CDR3aa: CASSYSLGTGNTEAFF

abundance: NA
v_gene: TRBV28
j_gene: TRBJ1-1
d_gene: NA
CDR3aa: CASSSADKNTGAFF

abundance: NA
v_gene: TRBV20-1
j_gene: TRBJ2-1
d_gene: NA
CDR3aa: CSALTRGSYNEQFF

abundance: NA
v_gene: TRBV15
j_gene: TRBJ2-3
d_gene: NA
CDR3aa: CATSRERGIADTQYF

abundance: NA
v_gene: TRBV11-2
j_gene: TRBJ2-7
d_gene: TRBD2
CDR3aa: CASSLGASGYYEQYF

abundance: NA
v_gene: TRBV5-3
j_gene: TRBJ2-5
d_gene: TRBD2
CDR3aa: CASGETGLAGQETQYF

abundance: NA
v_gene: TRBV4-3
j_gene: TRBJ2-7
d_gene: NA
CDR3aa: CASSQDSWQNYEQYF

abundance: few
v_gene: TRBV14
j_gene: TRBJ2-7
d_gene: NA
CDR3aa: CASSALGTPYEQYF

abundance: NA
v_gene: TRBV4-3
j_gene: TRBJ1-2
d_gene: NA
CDR3aa: CASSQDVSWTYGYTF

abundance: few
v_gene: TRBV27
j_gene: TRBJ2-7
d_gene: NA
CDR3aa: CASSLLRRGRQGHHEQYF

abundance: NA
v_gene: TRBV6-2/TRBV6-3
j_gene: TRBJ1-5
d_gene: NA
CDR3aa: CASSYRDLPVPQHF

abundance: NA
v_gene: TRBV27
j_gene: TRBJ2-7
d_gene: TRBD2
CDR3aa: CAGSTSSGPYEQYF

abundance: many
v_gene: TRBV7-9
j_gene: TRBJ2-3
d_gene: TRBD1
CDR3aa: CASSLAYGTGVVDTQYF

abundance: many
v_gene: TRBV7-7
j_gene: TRBJ2-5
d_gene: NA
CDR3aa: CASSLIREQETQYF

abundance: NA
v_gene: TRBV6-5
j_gene: TRBJ1-6
d_gene: NA
CDR3aa: CASSYLTENNPPLHF

abundance: NA
v_gene: TRBV15
j_gene: TRBJ1-1
d_gene: TRBD1
CDR3aa: CATSRDRGQYTEAFF

abundance: NA
v_gene: TRBV7-9
j_gene: TRBJ1-3
d_gene: NA
CDR3aa: CASSFSIYGFHSGNTIYF

abundance: many
v_gene: TRBV29-1
j_gene: TRBJ2-3
d_gene: TRBD1
CDR3aa: CSVEVLVWGQGTDTQYF

abundance: many
v_gene: TRBV28
j_gene: TRBJ1-6
d_gene: NA
CDR3aa: CASSITRVSQFDSPLHF

abundance: NA
v_gene: TRBV4-1
j_gene: TRBJ2-2
d_gene: NA
CDR3aa: CASTLGGVLNTVELFF

abundance: many
v_gene: TRBV7-8
j_gene: TRBJ2-6
d_gene: TRBD1
CDR3aa: CASSPHLTGAGANVLTF

abundance: NA
v_gene: TRBV7-3
j_gene: TRBJ2-1
d_gene: NA
CDR3aa: CASSLGGGTVGDEQFF

abundance: many
v_gene: TRBV5-4
j_gene: TRBJ2-3
d_gene: NA
CDR3aa: CASSWTGPNTQYF

abundance: few
v_gene: TRBV4-1
j_gene: TRBJ2-5
d_gene: NA
CDR3aa: CASSQVGGIGETQYF

abundance: many
v_gene: TRBV20-1
j_gene: TRBJ2-1
d_gene: TRBD2
CDR3aa: CSARDSGGYNEQFF

abundance: many
v_gene: TRBV9
j_gene: TRBJ2-1
d_gene: NA
CDR3aa: CASSVDSSEDEQFF

abundance: NA
v_gene: TRBV19
j_gene: TRBJ1-1
d_gene: NA
CDR3aa: CASIPPRGLENTEAFF

abundance: few
v_gene: TRBV6-9
j_gene: TRBJ2-5
d_gene: NA
CDR3aa: CASTGEQEISKETQYF

abundance: few
v_gene: TRBV7-2
j_gene: TRBJ2-3
d_gene: NA
CDR3aa: CASSFFLGAPDTQYF

abundance: NA
v_gene: TRBV7-2
j_gene: TRBJ2-7
d_gene: NA
CDR3aa: CARRLAPGPAQYF

abundance: NA
v_gene: TRBV7-6
j_gene: TRBJ2-7
d_gene: TRBD2
CDR3aa: CASSSFSGGIDEQYF

abundance: many
v_gene: TRBV4-2
j_gene: TRBJ2-7
d_gene: NA
CDR3aa: CASSQGPNSYEQYF

abundance: few
v_gene: TRBV29-1
j_gene: TRBJ1-4
d_gene: TRBD1
CDR3aa: CSVEAGGTGDEKLFF

abundance: NA
v_gene: TRBV7-2
j_gene: TRBJ2-7
d_gene: NA
CDR3aa: CASSLTSTALREQYF

abundance: many
v_gene: TRBV13
j_gene: TRBJ1-4
d_gene: NA
CDR3aa: CASSLRQPTNEKLFF

abundance: many
v_gene: TRBV14
j_gene: TRBJ2-2
d_gene: NA
CDR3aa: CASSPSTNSRWTGELFF